The rows below give T cell receptor beta chains drawn from one sample of a study of blood T cell repertoires in COVID-19. The method was immunoSEQ multiplex PCR; TCRdb's version includes in-frame clones alone and lacks a portion of them. Among more than 35,000 clones listed, 88% were seen once. The sequenced material came from peripheral blood. The receptors stem from a human donor in a cohort sampled during active COVID-19. CDR3s include the opening cysteine and the closing phenylalanine or tryptophan. A D gene is named only where the DNA matches it firmly. A row's size may be missing; if present it is once, few, many or a size class.

D gene | J gene | V gene | clone size | CDR3 DNA | CDR3 protein
- | TRBJ1-1 | TRBV28 | - | TGTGCCAGCAGTTTGCGAGTTCGGCAGGGGGCTTTCTTT | CASSLRVRQGAFF
- | TRBJ1-2 | TRBV5-4 | - | TGTGCCAGCAGCATAACAAGGAGCGACTATGGCTACACCTTC | CASSITRSDYGYTF
- | TRBJ2-3 | TRBV11-2 | - | TGTGCCAGCAGCTTAGGGGCTAACAAAAACACAGATACGCAGTATTTT | CASSLGANKNTDTQYF
- | TRBJ2-3 | TRBV30 | - | TGTGCCTGGAGTGATAAGACTAGCACAGATACGCAGTATTTT | CAWSDKTSTDTQYF
- | TRBJ1-3 | TRBV5-6 | - | TGTGCCAGCAGCCTCGCTCTCACAGGGCTTTCTGGAAACACCATATATTTT | CASSLALTGLSGNTIYF
TRBD1 | TRBJ1-5 | TRBV7-9 | - | TGTGCCAGCAGCTCGGGACAGGGCCATCAGCCCCAGCATTTT | CASSSGQGHQPQHF
TRBD2 | TRBJ2-7 | TRBV10-2 | - | TGCGCCAGCAGTGGGTCTTGGGCTAGCGGGAAGGAAAACGAGCAGTACTTC | CASSGSWASGKENEQYF
TRBD2 | TRBJ2-2 | TRBV9 | - | TGTGCCAGCAGCTTCGACACTAGCGGGGACACCGGGGAGCTGTTTTTT | CASSFDTSGDTGELFF
- | TRBJ2-7 | TRBV12-2 | - | TGTGCAAGTCGTTTACTCGTTTACGAGCAGTACTTC | CASRLLVYEQYF
- | TRBJ1-5 | TRBV7-2 | few | TGTGCCAGCAGCTTAGGAGCAGGGATGAATCAGCCCCAGCATTTT | CASSLGAGMNQPQHF
- | TRBJ1-5 | TRBV7-2 | - | TGTGCCAGCAGCTTAGGCGGCGGGAATCGGCAGCCCCAGCATTTT | CASSLGGGNRQPQHF
- | TRBJ1-2 | TRBV30 | few | TGTGCCTGGAGTGTTGGCGAGGGACATTATGGCTACACCTTC | CAWSVGEGHYGYTF
TRBD1 | TRBJ1-1 | TRBV12-3/TRBV12-4 | few | TGTGCCAGCAGTTTCGCAGGGGGCACTGAAGCTTTCTTT | CASSFAGGTEAFF
TRBD1 | TRBJ2-1 | TRBV19 | - | TGTGCCAGTAGTATTATGGGACAGGGGGCGAACAATGAGCAGTTCTTC | CASSIMGQGANNEQFF
- | TRBJ1-5 | TRBV24-1 | - | TGTGCCACCAGTGATTTGGAGAACAATCAGCCCCAGCATTTT | CATSDLENNQPQHF
- | TRBJ1-1 | TRBV2 | once | TGTGCCAGCAGTGTTCAGGAATTGAACACTGAAGCTTTCTTT | CASSVQELNTEAFF
- | TRBJ2-7 | TRBV9 | - | TGTGCCAGCAGCGTCGGACTCCGCTCCGAGCAGTACTTC | CASSVGLRSEQYF
- | TRBJ2-2 | TRBV21-1 | - | TGTGCCAGCACCTTCGGCGGGAGTATAAACACCGGGGAGCTGTTTTTT | CASTFGGSINTGELFF
TRBD2 | TRBJ2-1 | TRBV6-5 | - | TGTGCCAGCAGTAGATCCGGGACTAGCTACAATGAGCAGTTCTTC | CASSRSGTSYNEQFF
- | TRBJ2-5 | TRBV14 | - | TGTGCCAGCAGCCAAGGAGGAGAGACCCAGTACTTC | CASSQGGETQYF
TRBD1 | TRBJ2-2 | TRBV28 | - | TGTGCCAGCAGTCCTTTGACGGGACAGGGCGCCTCCACCGGGGAGCTGTTTTTT | CASSPLTGQGASTGELFF
- | TRBJ2-6 | TRBV11-1 | - | TGTGCCAGCAGCTTAGGAGCAGGGGTTGGGGCCAACGTCCTGACTTTC | CASSLGAGVGANVLTF
TRBD1 | TRBJ1-2 | TRBV30 | - | TGTGCCTGGACCACCTTCGGACAGGGTGGCTACACCTTC | CAWTTFGQGGYTF
TRBD1 | TRBJ1-2 | TRBV11-3 | - | TGTGCCAGCAGCCCCGGGACAGGCCCTAACTATGGCTACACCTTC | CASSPGTGPNYGYTF
- | TRBJ1-1 | TRBV27 | once | TGTGCCAGCAGCCTGTTGGGCCCGAACACTGAAGCTTTCTTT | CASSLLGPNTEAFF
TRBD2 | TRBJ2-7 | TRBV5-1 | - | TGCGCCAGCAGCTTGGCCGGACTAGCCGTCAACGAGCAGTACTTC | CASSLAGLAVNEQYF